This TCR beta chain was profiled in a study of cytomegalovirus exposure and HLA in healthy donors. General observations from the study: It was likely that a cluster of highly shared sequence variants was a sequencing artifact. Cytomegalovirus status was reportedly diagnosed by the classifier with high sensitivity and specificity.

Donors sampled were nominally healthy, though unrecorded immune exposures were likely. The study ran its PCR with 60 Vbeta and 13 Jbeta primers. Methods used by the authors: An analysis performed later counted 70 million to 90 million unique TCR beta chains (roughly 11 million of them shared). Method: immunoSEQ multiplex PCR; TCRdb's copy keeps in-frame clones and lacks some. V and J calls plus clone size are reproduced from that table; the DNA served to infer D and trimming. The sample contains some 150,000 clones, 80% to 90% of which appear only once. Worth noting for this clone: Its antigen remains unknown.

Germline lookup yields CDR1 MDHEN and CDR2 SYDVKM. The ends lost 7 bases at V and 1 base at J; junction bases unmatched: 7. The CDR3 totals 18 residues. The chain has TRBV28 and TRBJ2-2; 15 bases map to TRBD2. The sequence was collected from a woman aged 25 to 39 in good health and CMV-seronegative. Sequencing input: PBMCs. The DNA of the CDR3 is TGTGCCAGCATGAGACCGGGACTAGCGGGAGGGAACACCGGGGAGCTGTTTTTT. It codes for CASMRPGLAGGNTGELFF.